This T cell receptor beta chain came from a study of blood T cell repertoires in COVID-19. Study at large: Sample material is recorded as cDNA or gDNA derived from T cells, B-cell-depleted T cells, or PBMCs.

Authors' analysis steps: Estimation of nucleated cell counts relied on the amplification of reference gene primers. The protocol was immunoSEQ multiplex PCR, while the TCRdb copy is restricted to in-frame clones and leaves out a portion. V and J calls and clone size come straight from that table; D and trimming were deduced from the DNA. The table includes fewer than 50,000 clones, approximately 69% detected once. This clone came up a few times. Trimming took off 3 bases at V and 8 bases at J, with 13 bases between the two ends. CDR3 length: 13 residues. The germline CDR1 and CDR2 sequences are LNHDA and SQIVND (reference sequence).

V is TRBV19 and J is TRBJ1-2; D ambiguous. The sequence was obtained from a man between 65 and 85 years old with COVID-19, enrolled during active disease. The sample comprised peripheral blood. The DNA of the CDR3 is TGTGCCAGTAGTATTGGCGGGGTAGGAGGCTACACCTTC. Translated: CASSIGGVGGYTF.